This T cell receptor (beta chain) comes out of a study of CD8 T cells in ankylosing spondylitis. Study observations and caveats: The study identified a TCR beta motif of under 10 highly homologous variants that appeared characteristic of ankylosing spondylitis blood.

This clonotype was seen many times. The antigen remains undetermined. In TCRdb, the 5' RACE reads were re-called with MiXCR into one record per CDR3 protein. The sample has roughly 130,000 distinct CDR3 sequences, roughly an eighth seen once. After removal of 5 bases from V and 7 bases from J, the junction contained 8 bases not matched to a gene. CDR3 length equals 14 residues. Germline lookup yields CDR1 SGHAT and CDR2 FQNNGV. V usage is TRBV11-2 and J usage is TRBJ2-1, with 7 bases fitting TRBD2. The clonotype originates from a female donor with ankylosing spondylitis or in good health (not recorded which). Sequencing was done on a sample of blood, either unsorted or a sorted T cell fraction (not recorded which). CDR3 loop: CASSVSRDYNEQFF. The DNA for the CDR3 is TGTGCCAGCAGCGTCTCCCGGGACTATAATGAGCAGTTCTTC.